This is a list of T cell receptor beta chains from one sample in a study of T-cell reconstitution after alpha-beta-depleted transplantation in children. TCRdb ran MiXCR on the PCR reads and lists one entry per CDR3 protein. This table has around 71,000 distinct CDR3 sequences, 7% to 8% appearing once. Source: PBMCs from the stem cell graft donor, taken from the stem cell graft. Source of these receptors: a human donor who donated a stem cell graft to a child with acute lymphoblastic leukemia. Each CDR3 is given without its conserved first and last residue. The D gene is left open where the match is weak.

CDR3aa: ASSPIMNTGELF; j_gene: TRBJ2-2; v_gene: TRBV19; d_gene: NA
CDR3aa: ATSDIQTGTETQY; j_gene: TRBJ2-5; v_gene: TRBV24-1; d_gene: TRBD1
CDR3aa: ASSLERQGSSGNTIY; j_gene: TRBJ1-3; v_gene: TRBV18; d_gene: TRBD1
CDR3aa: SVDTGSYYGYT; j_gene: TRBJ1-2; v_gene: TRBV29-1; d_gene: NA
CDR3aa: ASRAGGVDNEQF; j_gene: TRBJ2-1; v_gene: TRBV5-1; d_gene: TRBD2
CDR3aa: ASSSRQHTEAF; j_gene: TRBJ1-1; v_gene: TRBV11-3; d_gene: NA
CDR3aa: ASSYPNTGELF; j_gene: TRBJ2-2; v_gene: TRBV6-6; d_gene: NA
CDR3aa: ATSRDPPGTDRTDTQY; j_gene: TRBJ2-3; v_gene: TRBV15; d_gene: NA
CDR3aa: ASSGGQSQETQY; j_gene: TRBJ2-5; v_gene: TRBV25-1; d_gene: NA
CDR3aa: ASSSGVGPYNEQF; j_gene: TRBJ2-1; v_gene: TRBV27; d_gene: NA
CDR3aa: ATSKEGRRDNEQF; j_gene: TRBJ2-1; v_gene: TRBV3-1; d_gene: NA
CDR3aa: ASSSEGERQPQH; j_gene: TRBJ1-5; v_gene: TRBV7-9; d_gene: NA